This is a list of T cell receptor beta chains from one sample in a study of cytomegalovirus exposure and HLA in healthy donors. Assay: immunoSEQ multiplex PCR; the TCRdb copy retains only in-frame clones and omits some. The sample has some 70,000 clones; 80% to 90% are singletons. Source material: PBMCs. The receptors come from a human donor in good health. Each CDR3 is given with its conserved first and last residue. The D gene is left open where the match is weak. Clone size is stated in some rows and not others, as once, few, many or a class when expanded.

V: TRBV5-1
size: .
length: 12
J: TRBJ2-1
D: .
DNA: TGCGCCAGCAGCGTCGGGGATTGGGAGCAGTTCTTC
CDR3: CASSVGDWEQFF

V: TRBV7-8
size: once
length: 15
J: TRBJ2-3
D: .
DNA: TGTGCCAGCAGCTTAAGTAGCGCGGGCACAGATACGCAGTATTTT
CDR3: CASSLSSAGTDTQYF

V: TRBV5-1
size: .
length: 14
J: TRBJ2-7
D: TRBD2
DNA: TGCGCCAGCAGCCAGACTAGCGGATCCTACGAGCAGTACTTC
CDR3: CASSQTSGSYEQYF

V: TRBV19
size: .
length: 12
J: TRBJ1-1
D: .
DNA: TGTGCCAGTAGTAGGGCAGGGGCTGAAGCTTTCTTT
CDR3: CASSRAGAEAFF

V: TRBV19
size: .
length: 15
J: TRBJ2-4
D: TRBD2
DNA: TGTGCCAGTAGTATAACAGCGGGGGGTCCAAACATTCAGTACTTC
CDR3: CASSITAGGPNIQYF

V: TRBV28
size: .
length: 12
J: TRBJ2-5
D: .
DNA: TGTGCCAGCACGGGGAGTCAAGAGACCCAGTACTTC
CDR3: CASTGSQETQYF

V: TRBV18
size: few
length: 12
J: TRBJ2-7
D: .
DNA: TGTGCCAGCTCCCTGGACTCCTACGAGCAGTACTTC
CDR3: CASSLDSYEQYF

V: TRBV28
size: .
length: 12
J: TRBJ1-2
D: TRBD1
DNA: TGTGCCAGCAGCGCAGGGGGCAGAGGCTACACCTTC
CDR3: CASSAGGRGYTF

V: TRBV19
size: .
length: 16
J: TRBJ2-2
D: .
DNA: TGTGCCAGTAGTATATCGGACAATTCGAACACCGGGGAGCTGTTTTTT
CDR3: CASSISDNSNTGELFF

V: TRBV5-5
size: .
length: 12
J: TRBJ2-5
D: .
DNA: TGTGCCAGCAGCAGACCCAGGGAGACCCAGTACTTC
CDR3: CASSRPRETQYF

V: TRBV6-5
size: .
length: 13
J: TRBJ1-1
D: .
DNA: TGTGCCAGCAGCCGCGGTTTGAACACTGAAGCTTTCTTT
CDR3: CASSRGLNTEAFF

V: TRBV5-4
size: .
length: 14
J: TRBJ2-7
D: TRBD1
DNA: TGTGCCAGCAGCTTCAACAGGGGGTCCTACGAGCAGTACTTC
CDR3: CASSFNRGSYEQYF

V: TRBV6-1
size: few
length: 12
J: TRBJ2-7
D: .
DNA: TGTGCCAGCAGTGACAGCAGGTACGAGCAGTACTTC
CDR3: CASSDSRYEQYF

V: TRBV15
size: .
length: 15
J: TRBJ1-4
D: .
DNA: TGTGCCACCAGCAGAGTTAGACGGGCGGGCGAAAAACTGTTTTTT
CDR3: CATSRVRRAGEKLFF

V: TRBV5-1
size: .
length: 16
J: TRBJ1-2
D: .
DNA: TGCGCCAGCAGCTTGGCCCAAGTCGGGAAAGTCCATGGCTACACCTTC
CDR3: CASSLAQVGKVHGYTF

V: TRBV5-1
size: .
length: 15
J: TRBJ1-1
D: .
DNA: TGCGCCAGCAGCCTGAATACAGGGTCGGGCACTGAAGCTTTCTTT
CDR3: CASSLNTGSGTEAFF

V: TRBV9
size: .
length: 14
J: TRBJ1-2
D: .
DNA: TGTGCCAGCAGCGTGGGGGGTAGGGACTATGGCTACACCTTC
CDR3: CASSVGGRDYGYTF

V: TRBV5-5
size: .
length: 14
J: TRBJ2-7
D: .
DNA: TGTGCCAGCAGCTTATCGACAGCCCTGTACGAGCAGTACTTC
CDR3: CASSLSTALYEQYF

V: TRBV7-2
size: .
length: 16
J: TRBJ2-7
D: TRBD2
DNA: TGTGCCAGCAGCCGCGGGCTAGCGGGGGGCTCCTACGAGCAGTACTTC
CDR3: CASSRGLAGGSYEQYF

V: TRBV10-3
size: .
length: 13
J: TRBJ2-4
D: TRBD1
DNA: TGTGCCATCAGGGACAGGGACGAAAACATTCAGTACTTC
CDR3: CAIRDRDENIQYF

V: TRBV2
size: .
length: 15
J: TRBJ2-1
D: TRBD1
DNA: TGTGCCAGCAGGGATAAGACAGGGGGTACGAATGAGCAGTTCTTC
CDR3: CASRDKTGGTNEQFF

V: TRBV19
size: .
length: 15
J: TRBJ1-1
D: TRBD1
DNA: TGTGCCAGTATTGGGACAGGGGATGGTCGTACTGAAGCTTTCTTT
CDR3: CASIGTGDGRTEAFF

V: TRBV6-5
size: .
length: 13
J: TRBJ1-6
D: .
DNA: TGTGCCAGCACCGGGGGGGGGAATTCACCCCTCCACTTT
CDR3: CASTGGGNSPLHF

V: TRBV6-5
size: .
length: 15
J: TRBJ1-2
D: TRBD1
DNA: TGTGCCAGCAGGAGGGGGCTGTCGGCCAACTATGGCTACACCTTC
CDR3: CASRRGLSANYGYTF

V: TRBV11-2
size: .
length: 13
J: TRBJ1-2
D: TRBD1
DNA: TGTGCCAGCAGCTACGGACAGGGACAAGGCTACACCTTC
CDR3: CASSYGQGQGYTF

V: TRBV5-1
size: .
length: 15
J: TRBJ2-7
D: TRBD1
DNA: TGCGCCAGCAGCTTGGAGTTGGGGACAGTCTACGAGCAGTACTTC
CDR3: CASSLELGTVYEQYF

V: TRBV5-4
size: once
length: 15
J: TRBJ1-2
D: TRBD1
DNA: TGTGCCAGCAGCTTGGTGCAGGGGGACGTGAGTGGCTACACCTTC
CDR3: CASSLVQGDVSGYTF

V: TRBV20-1
size: .
length: 9
J: TRBJ2-3
D: .
DNA: TGCAGTGCTAGTCCCGGGCAGTATTTT
CDR3: CSASPGQYF

V: TRBV25-1
size: .
length: 12
J: TRBJ1-2
D: .
DNA: TGTGCCAACTCAGACAGCATGGGAGGCTACACCTTC
CDR3: CANSDSMGGYTF

V: TRBV10-3
size: .
length: 13
J: TRBJ2-1
D: TRBD2
DNA: TGTGCCATCAGCCCGACTAGCGTAAATGAGCAGTTCTTC
CDR3: CAISPTSVNEQFF

V: TRBV28
size: once
length: 14
J: TRBJ2-7
D: .
DNA: TGTGCCAGCAGTTTAAGCGCGGGGTTAAACGAGCAGTACTTC
CDR3: CASSLSAGLNEQYF

V: TRBV2
size: .
length: 13
J: TRBJ2-5
D: .
DNA: TGTGCCAGCAGTGGTGACAGACAAGAGACCCAGTACTTC
CDR3: CASSGDRQETQYF

V: TRBV2
size: once
length: 12
J: TRBJ2-3
D: TRBD2
DNA: TGTGCCAGCAAGGAGCGGGAAAATACGCAGTATTTT
CDR3: CASKERENTQYF

V: TRBV19
size: .
length: 15
J: TRBJ1-4
D: .
DNA: TGTGCCAGTAGTTTAACAGGGTCAACTAATGAAAAACTGTTTTTT
CDR3: CASSLTGSTNEKLFF

V: TRBV28
size: .
length: 13
J: TRBJ1-1
D: TRBD1
DNA: TGTGCCAGCAGTTTACAGGGGGCGGGTGAAGCTTTCTTT
CDR3: CASSLQGAGEAFF